The 2 T cell receptor beta chains reported below all come from one sample, sequenced in a study of cytomegalovirus exposure and HLA in healthy donors. The study ran its PCR with 60 Vbeta and 13 Jbeta primers. Method: immunoSEQ multiplex PCR; TCRdb's copy keeps in-frame clones and lacks some. The sample carries 100,000 or so clones, roughly 13% recorded once. Sequenced: PBMCs. The receptors were gathered from a man in his forties in good health and CMV-seropositive.

The chain recombines TRBV6-1 with TRBJ2-7, with TRBD2 identical over 7 bases. Germline CDR1 and CDR2: MNHNS and SASEGT. The CDR3 is made up of 15 amino acids. The J segment lost 2 bases and the V segment lost 6 bases, leaving 10 bases of the junction unmatched. CDR3 amino acids: CASREWLAEPYEQYF. The DNA of the CDR3 is TGTGCCAGCAGGGAGTGGCTAGCGGAACCCTACGAGCAGTACTTC.

This clone was recorded a few times. The chain recombines TRBV7-6 with TRBJ2-3; 8 nucleotides align to TRBD2. CDR1 SGHVS and CDR2 FNYEAQ come from the germline V gene. V shed 3 bases and J 2 bases; nucleotides not matched to a gene: 4. This CDR3 region has 15 residues. The CDR3 region is CASSFAGGTTDTQYF. The DNA of the CDR3 is TGTGCCAGCAGCTTTGCGGGAGGCACCACAGATACGCAGTATTTT.